The present T cell receptor (beta chain) was sequenced within a study of control samples from healthy donors and cancer patients. The CDR3 runs 14 residues. Trimming cost V 4 bases and J 2 bases, with 12 bases left between them. Germline CDR1 reads SGHDT; CDR2 reads YYEEEE. Assay used: immunoSEQ multiplex PCR; TCRdb lists only in-frame clones, some missing. The table has about 120,000 clones, 85% to 90% seen once. The sequencing input was blood. This sequence originates from a young man in good health. The rearrangement uses TRBV5-6 and TRBJ2-5; D is tentatively TRBD1 or TRBD2 (5 bases each). CDR3 DNA sequence: TGTGCCAGCAGCCTCCGGGGCCTACAAGAGACCCAGTACTTC. Protein product: CASSLRGLQETQYF.